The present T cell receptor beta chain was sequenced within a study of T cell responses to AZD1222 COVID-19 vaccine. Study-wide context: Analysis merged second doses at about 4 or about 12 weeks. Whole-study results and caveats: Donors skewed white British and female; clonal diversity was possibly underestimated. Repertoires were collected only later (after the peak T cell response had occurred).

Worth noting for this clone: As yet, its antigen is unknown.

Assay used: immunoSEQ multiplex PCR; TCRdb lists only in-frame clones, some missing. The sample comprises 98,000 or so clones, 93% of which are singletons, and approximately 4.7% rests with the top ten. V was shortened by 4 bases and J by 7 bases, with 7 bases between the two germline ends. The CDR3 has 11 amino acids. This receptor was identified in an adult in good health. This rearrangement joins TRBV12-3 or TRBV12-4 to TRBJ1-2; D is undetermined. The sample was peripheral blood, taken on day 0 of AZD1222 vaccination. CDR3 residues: CASSSRTGYTF. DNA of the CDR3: TGTGCCAGCAGTTCGAGGACTGGCTACACCTTC.